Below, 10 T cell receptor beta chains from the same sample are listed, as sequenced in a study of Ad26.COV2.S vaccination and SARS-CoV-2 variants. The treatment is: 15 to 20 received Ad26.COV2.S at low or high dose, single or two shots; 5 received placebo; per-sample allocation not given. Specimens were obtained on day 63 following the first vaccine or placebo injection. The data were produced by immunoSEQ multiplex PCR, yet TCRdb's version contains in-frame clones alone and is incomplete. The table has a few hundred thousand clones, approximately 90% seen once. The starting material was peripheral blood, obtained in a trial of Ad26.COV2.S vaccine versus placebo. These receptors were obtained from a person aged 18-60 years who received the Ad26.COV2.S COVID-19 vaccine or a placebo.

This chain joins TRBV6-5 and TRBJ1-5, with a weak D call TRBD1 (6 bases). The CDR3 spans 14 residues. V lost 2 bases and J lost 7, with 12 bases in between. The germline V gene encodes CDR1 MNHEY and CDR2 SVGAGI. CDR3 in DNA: TGTGCCAGCAGTTACACACAGGGTCACCAGCCCCAGCATTTT. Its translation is CASSYTQGHQPQHF.

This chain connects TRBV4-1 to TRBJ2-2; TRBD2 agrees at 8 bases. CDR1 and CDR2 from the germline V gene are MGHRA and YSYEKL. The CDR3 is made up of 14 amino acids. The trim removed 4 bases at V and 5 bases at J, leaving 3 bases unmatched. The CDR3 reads CASSPLAGTGELFF. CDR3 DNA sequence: TGCGCCAGCAGCCCCCTAGCGGGTACCGGGGAGCTGTTTTTT.

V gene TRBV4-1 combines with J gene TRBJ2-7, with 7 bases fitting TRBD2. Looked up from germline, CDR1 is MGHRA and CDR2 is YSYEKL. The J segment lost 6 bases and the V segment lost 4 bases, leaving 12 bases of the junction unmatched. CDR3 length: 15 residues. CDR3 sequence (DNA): TGCGCCAGCAGCCGGGATACGACTAGCTTGGGCGAGCAGTACTTC. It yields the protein CASSRDTTSLGEQYF.

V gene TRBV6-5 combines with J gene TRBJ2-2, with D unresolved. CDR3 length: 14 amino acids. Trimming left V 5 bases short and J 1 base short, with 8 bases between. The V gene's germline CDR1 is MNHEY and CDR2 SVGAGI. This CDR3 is CASSQLRNTGELFF. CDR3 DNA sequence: TGTGCCAGCAGTCAGCTACGGAACACCGGGGAGCTGTTTTTT.

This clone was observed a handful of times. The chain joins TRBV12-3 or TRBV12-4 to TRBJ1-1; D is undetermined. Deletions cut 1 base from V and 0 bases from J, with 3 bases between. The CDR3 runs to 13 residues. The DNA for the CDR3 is TGTGCCAGCAGTTTAGTACTGAACACTGAAGCTTTCTTT. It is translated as CASSLVLNTEAFF.

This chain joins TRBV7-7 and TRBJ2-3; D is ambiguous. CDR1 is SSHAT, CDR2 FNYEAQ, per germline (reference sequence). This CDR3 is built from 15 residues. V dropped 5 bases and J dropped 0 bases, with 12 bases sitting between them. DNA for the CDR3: TGTGCCAGCAGCGATAGTACTGCTAGCACAGATACGCAGTATTTT. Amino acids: CASSDSTASTDTQYF. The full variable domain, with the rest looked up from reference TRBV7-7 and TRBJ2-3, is GAGVSQSPRYKVTKRGQDVTLRCDPISSHATLYWYQQALGQGPEFLTYFNYEAQPDKSGLPSDRFSAERPEGSISTLTIQRTEQRDSAMYRCASSDSTASTDTQYFGPGTRLTVL.

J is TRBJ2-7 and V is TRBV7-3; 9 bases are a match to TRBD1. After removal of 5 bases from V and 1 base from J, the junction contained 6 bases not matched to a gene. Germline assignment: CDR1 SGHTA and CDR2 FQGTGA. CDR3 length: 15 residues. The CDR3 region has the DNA TGTGCCAGCAGCCCAGCCGGGACAGGGTCCTACGAGCAGTACTTC. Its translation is CASSPAGTGSYEQYF.

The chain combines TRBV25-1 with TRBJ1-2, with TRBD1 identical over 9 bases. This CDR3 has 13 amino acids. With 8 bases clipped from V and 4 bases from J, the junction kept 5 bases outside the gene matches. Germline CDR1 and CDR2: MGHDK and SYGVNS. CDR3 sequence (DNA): TGTGCCAGCGGACAGGGGACTGGCTATGGCTACACCTTC. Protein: CASGQGTGYGYTF.

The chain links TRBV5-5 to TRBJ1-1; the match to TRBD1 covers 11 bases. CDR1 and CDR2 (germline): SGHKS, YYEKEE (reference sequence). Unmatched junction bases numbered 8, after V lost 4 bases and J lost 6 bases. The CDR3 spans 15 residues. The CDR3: CASSLGTGGSSEAFF. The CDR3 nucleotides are TGTGCCAGCAGCCTCGGGACAGGGGGTAGTTCTGAAGCTTTCTTT.

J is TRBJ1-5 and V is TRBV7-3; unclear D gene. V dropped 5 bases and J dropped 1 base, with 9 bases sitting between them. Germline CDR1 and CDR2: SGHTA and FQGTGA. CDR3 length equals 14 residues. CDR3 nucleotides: TGTGCCAGCAGCCGACCGGGGAGCAATCAGCCCCAGCATTTT. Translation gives CASSRPGSNQPQHF.